One sample yielded the 2 T cell receptor beta chains listed below, sequenced in a study of blood T cell repertoires in COVID-19. Using immunoSEQ multiplex PCR, the repertoire was profiled, and TCRdb retains in-frame clones only, with some absent. The repertoire holds roughly 280,000 clones, with about nine tenths as singletons. The sequenced sample was peripheral blood. These TCRs come from a woman in her 30s with COVID-19, enrolled during active disease.

V and J are TRBV6-4 and TRBJ2-4, with 7 bases matching TRBD2. The V gene end was trimmed by 9 bases and the J gene end by 3 bases; junction bases not matched to a gene: 14. The CDR3 is made up of 16 amino acids. From germline, CDR1 is MRHNA and CDR2 SNTAGT. Written as DNA, the CDR3 is TGTGCCAGGGGGATGAGGGCGGGAGCGGGCAAAAACATTCAGTACTTC. Translating gives CARGMRAGAGKNIQYF.

The rearrangement uses TRBV18 and TRBJ1-2, with 7 nucleotides matching TRBD1. V trimming: 1 base; J trimming: 0 bases; junction bases outside the gene matches: 2. CDR3 length: 15 amino acids. Germline V gives CDR1 KGHSH, CDR2 LQKENI. The CDR3 nucleotides are TGTGCCAGCTCACCACAGGGACAGCCTAACTATGGCTACACCTTC. Translated, it gives CASSPQGQPNYGYTF.